What follows are 12 T cell receptor beta chains derived from one specimen sequenced in a study of blood T cell repertoires in COVID-19. Some clones are missing from TCRdb's copy, which holds only in-frame ones; the method was immunoSEQ multiplex PCR. The sample has approximately 200,000 clones, roughly 90% seen once. The material sequenced was peripheral blood. These TCRs come from an older woman with acute or convalescent COVID-19.

The CDR3 DNA follows: TGCGCCAGCAGCCCGGGACTAGCGGGACTCGAGCAGTACTTC. It yields the protein CASSPGLAGLEQYF. J is TRBJ2-7 and V is TRBV5-1, with 13 positions matching TRBD2. CDR1 SGHRS and CDR2 YFSETQ come from the germline V gene. The CDR3 has 14 amino acids. V was clipped by 4 bases and J by 6 bases; unmatched bases: 4.

The V call is TRBV28, the J call TRBJ1-6; D is perhaps TRBD1 (5 bases). Germline V gene lookup returns CDR1 MDHEN and CDR2 SYDVKM. Trimming pared 3 bases from V and 4 bases from J, leaving 10 bases between. The CDR3 runs 15 residues. The CDR3 loop is CASSFGGGYNSPLHF. The CDR3 DNA reads as TGTGCCAGCAGTTTTGGGGGGGGGTATAATTCACCCCTCCACTTT.

This chain uses TRBV20-1 with TRBJ1-1, with D perhaps matching TRBD1 (6 bases). CDR1 DFQATT and CDR2 SNEGSKA come from the germline V gene (reference sequence). V was clipped by 3 bases and J by 0 bases, with 17 bases between them. This CDR3 has 16 amino acids. The CDR3 DNA sequence: TGCAGTGCTAGTAAAAATGACAGGACGGTGAACACTGAAGCTTTCTTT. It encodes CSASKNDRTVNTEAFF.

V gene TRBV29-1 combines with J gene TRBJ1-4, with D unresolved. The CDR3 is 12 residues long. The germline V gene has CDR1 SQVTM and CDR2 ANQGSEA. V dropped 4 bases and J dropped 0 bases, with 3 bases sitting between them. CDR3 amino acids: CSVGATNEKLFF. In DNA form, the CDR3 reads TGCAGCGTTGGAGCAACTAATGAAAAACTGTTTTTT. The complete variable domain, with remaining parts taken from reference TRBV29-1 and TRBJ1-4, reads SAVISQKPSRDICQRGTSLTIQCQVDSQVTMMFWYRQQPGQSLTLIATANQGSEATYESGFVIDKFPISRPNLTFSTLTVSNMSPEDSSIYLCSVGATNEKLFFGSGTQLSVL.

This chain uses TRBV18 with TRBJ2-1, with 7 bases aligning to TRBD2. Germline V CDR1 and CDR2: KGHSH, LQKENI. This CDR3 spans 16 amino acids. The V and J ends lost 2 bases and 2 bases, in that order; junction bases with no gene match: 6. CDR3 bases: TGTGCCAGCTCACCAACGACCGGGAGGACCTACAATGAGCAGTTCTTC. The encoded protein is CASSPTTGRTYNEQFF. The full variable domain, rest sourced from reference TRBV18 and TRBJ2-1, is NAGVMQNPRHLVRRRGQEARLRCSPMKGHSHVYWYRQLPEEGLKFMVYLQKENIIDESGMPKERFSAEFPKEGPSILRIQQVVRGDSAAYFCASSPTTGRTYNEQFFGPGTRLTVL.

The rearrangement uses TRBV21-1 and TRBJ2-1; TRBD2 reflects the table's D call only, with no check against the DNA. TRBV21-1 is flagged as a pseudogene. The CDR3 runs 16 residues. This CDR3 reads CASSNRTSGANNEQFF. In DNA, the CDR3 is TGTGCCAGCAGCAATAGGACTAGCGGGGCAAACAATGAGCAGTTCTTC.

The chain employs TRBV30 and TRBJ2-3, with 12 bases lining up with TRBD2. Germline assignment: CDR1 GTSNPN and CDR2 SVGIG (reference sequence). V dropped 0 bases and J dropped 6; count of bases not matched to a gene: 10. There are 17 residues in the CDR3. The CDR3 spells CAWSVLGLAGGRDTQYF. CDR3 nucleotides: TGTGCCTGGAGTGTACTAGGGCTAGCGGGGGGGAGGGATACGCAGTATTTT.

This clone was seen a handful of times. This rearrangement joins TRBV5-4 to TRBJ1-2; D unclear. The CDR3 is 14 residues long. Looked up from germline, CDR1 is SGHNT and CDR2 is YYREEE (reference sequence). The ends were cut back, 0 bases at V and 5 bases at J, with 11 bases in the middle. The CDR3 DNA is TGTGCCAGCAGCTTGGACAGATTCACATATGGCTACACCTTC. This encodes CASSLDRFTYGYTF.

The CDR3 nucleotides are TGTGCCAGCAGCTTAGGTGACAGCACTGAAGCTTTCTTT. Its translation is CASSLGDSTEAFF. The J gene is TRBJ1-1, the V gene TRBV11-3; D may be TRBD1 (5 bases). Trimming shortened V by 1 base and J by 4 bases, and 7 bases separated the two germline ends. The germline CDR1 and CDR2 sequences are SGHNT and YENEEA. CDR3 length equals 13 residues.

The chain is built from TRBV6-5 and TRBJ1-6; D is undetermined. V shed 0 bases and J shed 9 bases, with 9 bases lying between them. In germline, CDR1 is MNHEY, CDR2 SVGAGI. This CDR3 is built from 14 residues. The CDR3 loop reads CASSYSGPGSPLHF. In DNA form, the CDR3 reads TGTGCCAGCAGTTACTCCGGTCCAGGTTCACCCCTCCACTTT.

This chain uses TRBV5-5 with TRBJ1-2; 7 nucleotides align to TRBD1. The germline V gene has CDR1 SGHKS and CDR2 YYEKEE (reference sequence). Trimming cost V 4 bases and J 4 bases; bases outside gene matches: 7. The CDR3 covers 14 residues. The CDR3, as DNA: TGTGCCAGCAGCCCCTGGACAGGAGGCTATGGCTACACCTTC. Translated, it gives CASSPWTGGYGYTF. The whole variable domain, remainder taken from reference TRBV5-5 and TRBJ1-2, is DAGVTQSPTHLIKTRGQQVTLRCSPISGHKSVSWYQQVLGQGPQFIFQYYEKEERGRGNFPDRFSARQFPNYSSELNVNALLLGDSALYLCASSPWTGGYGYTFGSGTRLTVV.

V gene TRBV28 combines with J gene TRBJ2-3, with unresolved D. This CDR3 spans 14 amino acids. Between the trimmed V and J ends, which lost 2 bases and 0 bases, there was a span of 6 bases. Germline loops: CDR1 MDHEN, CDR2 SYDVKM. The CDR3 sequence: CASSLDTSTDTQYF. CDR3 nucleotides: TGTGCCAGCAGTTTAGATACAAGCACAGATACGCAGTATTTT.